This TCR beta chain was obtained from a study of CD4 and CD8 cells across lung adenocarcinoma regions. About this clonotype: At one boundary the junction diverges from the germline segment, which might be a read error.

Donors had localized lung adenocarcinoma, a non-small cell lung cancer. TCRdb reanalysed the PCR reads using MiXCR and keeps one entry per CDR3 protein. The data contain around 25,000 distinct CDR3 sequences, around 52% of them singletons. The CDR3 length is 12 residues. Germline V lookup: CDR1 SGHVS, CDR2 FNYEAQ. The sequence derives from a male donor with lung adenocarcinoma. The CD4 and CD8 labels of this study may be unreliable. The sample taken for sequencing was CD4+ T cells from the center of a lung tumor. V is TRBV7-6 and J is TRBJ2-1, with D perhaps being TRBD1 or TRBD2 (5 bases each). CDR3 sequence reads: CASSLLLGELFF. The CDR3 nucleotides read TGTGCCAGCAGCTTGCTTCTGGGGGAGCTGTTCTTC.